Following are 22 T cell receptor beta chains from one sample sequenced in a study of cytomegalovirus exposure and HLA in healthy donors (dated by TCRdb to about 2017). Libraries were prepared through the immunoSEQ multiplex PCR assay. For the multiplex PCR, a mixture combining 60 forward primers for TCR Vbeta segments and 13 reverse primers for TCR Jbeta segments was used. TCRdb mirrors the immuneACCESS table, restricted to in-frame sequences. Some clones are absent from its copies; in checked studies, under half trace to an unresolved V gene, and the reason for the others is unknown. In this sample the table shows some 120,000 clones, about 80% of which occur a single time. 2% of the sample lies in the top ten. The sequenced material came from PBMCs. The receptors shown here come from a man aged 18 to 29 in good health and CMV-seronegative.

The chain combines TRBV7-3 with TRBJ2-3; weak D call: TRBD2 (5 bases). Germline-derived CDR1 and CDR2 are SGHTA and FQGTGA. CDR3 length equals 13 residues. V was pared by 8 bases and J by 4 bases, with 13 bases between. The CDR3 loop is CASGRGYPDTQYF. CDR3 sequence (DNA): TGTGCCAGCGGAAGAGGGTACCCAGATACGCAGTATTTT.

This sequence joins TRBV12-5 and TRBJ2-3; 7 bases align to TRBD2. Germline CDR1 is LGHNT and CDR2 is FRNRAP. The CDR3 is 13 residues long. V was pared by 4 bases and J by 7 bases, with 5 bases of the junction left unmatched. CDR3: CASGSSGGNTQYF. CDR3 bases: TGTGCTAGTGGTTCGTCCGGGGGGAATACGCAGTATTTT.

The CDR3 region is CARDRTGGSYNEQFF. CDR3 DNA: TGTGCCAGGGACAGGACAGGGGGCTCCTACAATGAGCAGTTCTTC. The V and J genes are TRBV2 and TRBJ2-1; 10 nucleotides align to TRBD1. The CDR3 length is 15 residues. The V and J ends lost 9 bases and 0 bases, in that order; junction bases with no gene match: 5. Germline V gives CDR1 SNHLY, CDR2 FYNNEI.

V gene TRBV30 combines with J gene TRBJ1-4; D call uncertain. The CDR3 consists of 14 residues. Germline V gene data show CDR1 as GTSNPN and CDR2 as SVGIG (reference sequence). V was cut by 0 bases and J by 3 bases, with 8 bases left in between. DNA of the CDR3: TGTGCCTGGAGTGTACTCGCATCTAATGAAAAACTGTTTTTT. Its protein is CAWSVLASNEKLFF.

The chain employs TRBV2 and TRBJ2-1; D perhaps matches TRBD2 (6 bases). Trimming took off 6 bases at V and 10 bases at J, with 25 bases between the two ends. Germline V gene lookup returns CDR1 SNHLY and CDR2 FYNNEI. The CDR3 totals 16 residues. The DNA of the CDR3 is TGTGCCAGCAGGAGGGTATCGGGGGAGCGATCGTGGGAGCAGTTCTTC. This sequence encodes CASRRVSGERSWEQFF. Full variable domain (outside the CDR3, taken from reference TRBV2 and TRBJ2-1): EPEVTQTPSHQVTQMGQEVILRCVPISNHLYFYWYRQILGQKVEFLVSFYNNEISEKSEIFDDQFSVERPDGSNFTLKIRSTKLEDSAMYFCASRRVSGERSWEQFFGPGTRLTVL.

This chain joins TRBV4-2 and TRBJ2-2; 7 bases are a match to TRBD2. J lost 0 bases, V lost 0 bases, and 7 bases had no gene match. Germline values: CDR1 LGHNA, CDR2 YNFKEQ. This CDR3 has 18 amino acids. The DNA of the CDR3 is TGTGCCAGCAGCCAAGATCCCCTGGGGGGGTCGAACACCGGGGAGCTGTTTTTT. It encodes CASSQDPLGGSNTGELFF.

This rearrangement joins TRBV25-1 to TRBJ2-3, with TRBD1 as a possible D gene (6 bases). Trimming shortened V by 4 bases and J by 4 bases, and 12 bases separated the two germline ends. The CDR3 spans 14 residues. Looked up from germline, CDR1 is MGHDK and CDR2 is SYGVNS. CDR3 region: CASSANRVPDTQYF. CDR3 in DNA: TGTGCCAGCAGTGCTAACAGGGTCCCAGATACGCAGTATTTT.

The chain is built from TRBV5-1 and TRBJ2-1; the match to TRBD2 covers 10 bases. Trimming took 3 bases from V and 4 from J; bases not matched to a gene: 4. CDR1 is SGHRS and CDR2 is YFSETQ in the germline V gene. CDR3 length equals 15 residues. The CDR3 reads CASSSIAGGYNEQFF. CDR3 coding DNA: TGCGCCAGCAGCTCGATAGCGGGAGGTTACAATGAGCAGTTCTTC.

The J gene is TRBJ2-7, the V gene TRBV19; 10 nucleotides line up with TRBD2. The CDR3 is made up of 16 amino acids. Unmatched junction bases numbered 10, after V lost 3 bases and J lost 5 bases. CDR1 is LNHDA, CDR2 SQIVND, per germline (reference sequence). The DNA of the CDR3 is TGTGCCAGTAGTATTTGGCTAGCGGGAGAATCTGACGAGCAGTACTTC. This sequence encodes CASSIWLAGESDEQYF.

This clone turned up a few times. This chain links TRBV18 with TRBJ1-5, with unresolved D. The CDR3 is 15 amino acids. Germline CDR1 is KGHSH and CDR2 is LQKENI. Trimming shortened V by 4 bases and J by 4 bases, and 14 bases separated the two germline ends. The CDR3 DNA reads as TGTGCCAGCTCACAATCAATCGGGGTTAATCAGCCCCAGCATTTT. It translates to CASSQSIGVNQPQHF.

This clone was counted only a few times. This chain joins TRBV6-1 and TRBJ1-1; a weak D match, TRBD1 (6 bases). Germline V gives CDR1 MNHNS, CDR2 SASEGT. V was trimmed by 6 bases and J by 5 bases, leaving 16 bases between them. This CDR3 contains 14 residues. The CDR3 loop reads CASSLAQGGTEAFF. For the CDR3, the DNA is TGTGCCAGCAGCCTGGCACAGGGTGGGACTGAAGCTTTCTTT.

This clone was picked up one time. V usage is TRBV7-6 and J usage is TRBJ2-3, with TRBD2 identical over 10 bases. This CDR3 region has 15 residues. V shed 6 bases and J 0 bases; nucleotides not matched to a gene: 3. Germline V lookup: CDR1 SGHVS, CDR2 FNYEAQ. The CDR3 spells CASRLAGVSTDTQYF. DNA for the CDR3: TGTGCCAGCAGGCTAGCGGGAGTTAGCACAGATACGCAGTATTTT.

This clone appeared a single time. In DNA, the CDR3 is TGTGCCAGCAGCGTAGGGGGGCTTCAGCCCCAGCATTTT. Its translation: CASSVGGLQPQHF. The chain combines TRBV9 with TRBJ1-5; weak D call: TRBD1 (6 bases). The germline gives CDR1 SGDLS, CDR2 YYNGEE. The CDR3 contains 13 residues. Deletions cut 0 bases from V and 6 bases from J, with 7 bases between.

The CDR3 is CAWLAGTGGPYEQYF. CDR3 nucleotides: TGTGCCTGGCTTGCCGGGACAGGGGGCCCCTACGAGCAGTACTTC. This rearrangement joins TRBV30 to TRBJ2-7; 12 nucleotides line up with TRBD1. The V gene's germline CDR1 is GTSNPN and CDR2 SVGIG (reference sequence). The length of the CDR3 is 15 residues. J lost 2 bases, V lost 5 bases, and 7 bases had no gene match.

The chain uses TRBV7-9 and TRBJ1-1, with D uncertain. With 1 base removed from V and 6 bases from J, the gap between germline ends came to 12 bases. Germline V gives CDR1 SEHNR, CDR2 FQNEAQ (reference sequence). The CDR3 length is 14 residues. CDR3 loop: CASSLESGVAEAFF. DNA for the CDR3: TGTGCCAGCAGCTTAGAGTCGGGAGTCGCTGAAGCTTTCTTT.

As to this clone: Other DNA sequences in this sample translate to the same CDR3. The rearrangement uses TRBV5-1 and TRBJ2-7; TRBD1 agrees at 7 bases. V lost 4 bases, J lost 0 bases, and 7 bases stayed unmatched. This CDR3 comprises 15 residues. Germline assignment: CDR1 SGHRS and CDR2 YFSETQ. The CDR3 reads CASSLTGPSSYEQYF. In DNA form, the CDR3 reads TGCGCCAGCAGCCTGACAGGGCCGAGCTCCTACGAGCAGTACTTC. The full variable domain, completed using reference TRBV5-1 and TRBJ2-7, is KAGVTQTPRYLIKTRGQQVTLSCSPISGHRSVSWYQQTPGQGLQFLFEYFSETQRNKGNFPGRFSGRQFSNSRSEMNVSTLELGDSALYLCASSLTGPSSYEQYFGPGTRLTVT.

This clone has only one observation. The V call is TRBV6-6, the J call TRBJ1-1; tentatively, D is TRBD1 (5 bases). From germline, CDR1 is MNHNY and CDR2 SVGAGI (reference sequence). The ends were cut back, 7 bases at V and 1 base at J, with 16 bases in the middle. This CDR3 is 15 amino acids long. The CDR3 nucleotides are TGTGCCAGCAACCCCTTAGGGGAAGCGAACACTGAAGCTTTCTTT. Protein product: CASNPLGEANTEAFF.

V is TRBV30 and J is TRBJ1-3; TRBD1 matches 7 bases. V shed 3 bases, J shed 0 bases, and the junction held 2 bases outside the gene matches. The germline gives CDR1 GTSNPN, CDR2 SVGIG (reference sequence). There are 14 residues in the CDR3. The CDR3 DNA reads as TGTGCCTGGAGGAGGGACAGCTCTGGAAACACCATATATTTT. As protein: CAWRRDSSGNTIYF.

This rearrangement joins TRBV2 to TRBJ2-7; TRBD2 might be the D (6 bases). Germline V lookup: CDR1 SNHLY, CDR2 FYNNEI. The CDR3 totals 15 residues. Trimming stripped 7 bases from V and 2 bases from J, with 18 bases between. The CDR3 loop reads CASIEGLAGTYEQYF. The CDR3 DNA is TGTGCCAGCATCGAGGGACTGGCAGGGACCTACGAGCAGTACTTC.

J is TRBJ1-1 and V is TRBV7-8, with D unclear. V dropped 1 base and J dropped 8 bases, with 14 bases sitting between them. Germline V gene lookup returns CDR1 SGHVS and CDR2 FQNEAQ. The CDR3 sequence is 14 residues long. The CDR3 loop reads CASSLGQSKLEAFF. DNA of the CDR3: TGTGCCAGCAGCTTAGGTCAGTCGAAACTAGAAGCTTTCTTT.

This clone was found a few times. The V call is TRBV6-5, the J call TRBJ2-1; 13 bases are a match to TRBD2. Germline loops: CDR1 MNHEY, CDR2 SVGAGI. The length of the CDR3 is 15 residues. J lost 13 bases, V lost 0 bases, and 6 bases had no gene match. CDR3 in DNA: TGTGCCAGCAGTTACTCGATCGGGACTAGCGGGAAACAGTTCTTC. Amino acid sequence: CASSYSIGTSGKQFF.

J is TRBJ1-2 and V is TRBV5-4; 12 bases match TRBD1. This CDR3 contains 15 residues. With 4 bases clipped from V and 8 bases from J, the junction kept 9 bases outside the gene matches. CDR1 SGHNT and CDR2 YYREEE come from the germline V gene (reference sequence). CDR3 sequence: CASSRTGTGGLGYTF. In DNA, the CDR3 is TGTGCCAGCAGCAGAACCGGGACAGGGGGCTTGGGCTACACCTTC.